Following are 21 T cell receptor beta chains from one sample sequenced in a study of blood T cell repertoires in COVID-19. Here immunoSEQ multiplex PCR was the method, and the copy in TCRdb shows in-frame clones only, minus some. The top ten hold 4.3% of the sample, which has 140,000 to 150,000 clones, more than 80% seen once. The sample was PBMCs or T cells enriched from blood (not recorded which). All receptors come from a man aged 45-65 years who had recovered from COVID-19.

The chain joins TRBV11-2 to TRBJ1-6, with D unclear. This CDR3 is built from 13 residues. The V end was cut by 5 bases, the J end by 10 bases, with 12 bases between. Per the germline V gene, CDR1 is SGHAT and CDR2 is FQNNGV. CDR3 region: CASSGGSESPLHF. DNA of the CDR3: TGTGCCAGCAGCGGAGGGTCTGAATCACCCCTCCACTTT.

This chain joins TRBV27 and TRBJ1-1, with no clear D. CDR3 length equals 15 residues. Trimming stripped 5 bases from V and 1 base from J, with 14 bases between. The germline V gene has CDR1 MNHEY and CDR2 SMNVEV (reference sequence). DNA of the CDR3: TGTGCCAGCAGTCCGATATCTACGAGGAACACTGAAGCTTTCTTT. Translated: CASSPISTRNTEAFF.

The gene calls are TRBV19 and TRBJ2-7; possible D gene TRBD2, 5 bases. The ends were cut back, 4 bases at V and 7 bases at J, with 17 bases in the middle. The CDR3 spans 14 residues. Germline loops: CDR1 LNHDA, CDR2 SQIVND (reference sequence). The CDR3 DNA reads TGTGCCAGTAGTAGGTCAGGAGCTTCGGGGGAGCAGTACTTC. It codes for CASSRSGASGEQYF.

Notes on this clone: The sample contains more than one DNA sequence encoding this CDR3. The rearrangement uses TRBV19 and TRBJ2-3, with D uncertain. Trimming took off 1 base at V and 0 bases at J, with 8 bases between the two ends. The CDR3 runs to 15 residues. CDR1 and CDR2 (germline): LNHDA, SQIVND (reference sequence). The CDR3 region is CASSIAGVSTDTQYF. The CDR3 DNA is TGTGCCAGTAGTATAGCCGGAGTTAGCACAGATACGCAGTATTTT.

There are a few counts of this clone. The CDR3 region has the DNA TGTGCCAGCAGCTACCACGGTAGCGGGGGGAACACAGATACGCAGTATTTT. Its translation: CASSYHGSGGNTDTQYF. V gene TRBV7-9 combines with J gene TRBJ2-3; TRBD2 aligns across 10 bases. Losses at the gene ends were 4 bases for V and 2 bases for J; bases not matched to a gene: 9. CDR3 length: 17 residues. Germline V CDR1 and CDR2: SEHNR, FQNEAQ (reference sequence).

J is TRBJ1-1 and V is TRBV12-3 or TRBV12-4; the match to TRBD1 covers 7 bases. The CDR3 spans 11 residues. Trimming took 7 bases from V and 11 from J; bases not matched to a gene: 7. As DNA, the CDR3 is TGTGCCAGCACCGAAACAGGGGTGGCTTTCTTT. Amino acids: CASTETGVAFF.

This clone was counted a few times. V usage is TRBV18 and J usage is TRBJ1-2, with TRBD1 matching over 8 bases. The V gene's germline CDR1 is KGHSH and CDR2 LQKENI. The CDR3 consists of 14 residues. After removal of 2 bases from V and 5 bases from J, the junction contained 4 bases not matched to a gene. The CDR3 loop reads CASSPDRGTYGYTF. CDR3 bases: TGTGCCAGCTCACCAGACAGGGGCACATATGGCTACACCTTC.

Comment on this clone: Other DNA sequences within the sample encode an identical CDR3. The rearrangement uses TRBV6-1 and TRBJ1-1; the D is unclear. Germline CDR1 is MNHNS and CDR2 is SASEGT. This CDR3 region has 13 residues. Trimming pared 3 bases from V and 1 base from J, leaving 6 bases between. The CDR3 loop reads CASSEQKNTEAFF. CDR3 DNA sequence: TGTGCCAGCAGTGAGCAGAAGAACACTGAAGCTTTCTTT.

V gene TRBV3-1 (or the pseudogene TRBV3-2) combines with J gene TRBJ2-7; 9 nucleotides align to TRBD2. In germline, CDR1 is LGHDT, CDR2 YNNKEL (reference sequence). This CDR3 contains 17 residues. The ends lost 6 bases at V and 1 base at J; junction bases unmatched: 13. The CDR3 loop is CASSYAPGLAGSYEQYF. In DNA form, the CDR3 reads TGTGCCAGCAGTTACGCTCCGGGACTAGCAGGATCCTACGAGCAGTACTTC.

This clone was seen a single time. V and J are TRBV6-5 and TRBJ1-2; D is perhaps TRBD1 (6 bases). This CDR3 region has 14 residues. Germline CDR1 MNHEY, CDR2 SVGAGI. Trimming cost V 4 bases and J 4 bases, with 13 bases left between them. The CDR3 DNA is TGTGCCAGCAGTTCCCGCGGGGGGCTCTATGGCTACACCTTC. As protein: CASSSRGGLYGYTF.

This chain joins TRBV5-4 and TRBJ2-7; 9 positions match TRBD1. V shed 5 bases and J 3 bases; nucleotides not matched to a gene: 6. The CDR3 has 14 amino acids. Germline V lookup: CDR1 SGHNT, CDR2 YYREEE (reference sequence). This chain's CDR3 is CASRRQGERYEQYV. The CDR3 DNA reads as TGTGCCAGCAGGCGACAGGGGGAACGCTACGAGCAGTACGTC.

This chain links TRBV18 with TRBJ1-4, with no clear D. Trimming removed 2 bases at V and 6 bases at J, with 22 bases between. Germline-derived CDR1 and CDR2 are KGHSH and LQKENI. The CDR3 covers 18 residues. The CDR3 loop is CASSPSGATPGLDEKLFF. CDR3 sequence (DNA): TGTGCCAGCTCACCATCCGGAGCAACCCCCGGGTTGGATGAAAAACTGTTTTTT.

The CDR3 DNA reads as TGTGCCACCAGCAGAGGCGGGGTAGGACGGCTGAGCTCCTATAATTCACCCCTCCACTTT. Translation gives CATSRGGVGRLSSYNSPLHF. The chain has TRBV15 and TRBJ1-6; D unresolved. The length of the CDR3 is 20 residues. V lost 1 base and J 0 bases, leaving 19 bases between the germline ends. Germline CDR1 and CDR2: LNHNV and YYDKDF (reference sequence).

This chain uses TRBV6-5 with TRBJ2-1; D gene ambiguous. CDR3 length: 13 residues. Germline lookup yields CDR1 MNHEY and CDR2 SVGAGI. The V end was cut by 5 bases, the J end by 8 bases, with 13 bases between. The DNA for the CDR3 is TGTGCCAGCAGTCAATACCAGGCACATGAGCAGTTCTTC. Translated: CASSQYQAHEQFF.

The chain uses TRBV19 and TRBJ1-1; perhaps TRBD1 as D (5 bases). This CDR3 contains 14 residues. Germline V gene sequence: CDR1 LNHDA, CDR2 SQIVND (reference sequence). V was clipped by 3 bases and J by 5 bases, with 13 bases between them. Here the CDR3 DNA reads TGTGCCAGTAGTATGATGGGGCGAGGAACTGAAGCTTTCTTT. Translating gives CASSMMGRGTEAFF.

This clone was found once. The chain employs TRBV29-1 and TRBJ1-1; D remains ambiguous. There are 12 residues in the CDR3. V was shortened by 1 base and J by 8 bases, with 11 bases between the two germline ends. Germline V CDR1 and CDR2: SQVTM, ANQGSEA. The CDR3 is CSVEGRRREAFF. CDR3 coding DNA: TGCAGCGTTGAAGGGCGGCGGAGGGAAGCTTTCTTT.

The chain uses TRBV5-1 and TRBJ1-1, with a possible D match to TRBD1 (6 bases). The CDR3 has 14 amino acids. Germline CDR1 reads SGHRS; CDR2 reads YFSETQ. The germline V and J ends were trimmed by 4 bases and 2 bases, with 12 bases remaining between them. CDR3 sequence reads: CASSGQGSNTEAFF. The CDR3 DNA is TGCGCCAGCAGCGGGCAGGGGTCAAACACTGAAGCTTTCTTT.

The V and J genes are TRBV5-1 and TRBJ2-5; 8 bases agree with TRBD1. Unmatched junction bases numbered 3, after V lost 2 bases and J lost 0 bases. Per the germline V gene, CDR1 is SGHRS and CDR2 is YFSETQ. The CDR3 is 15 residues long. In DNA, the CDR3 is TGCGCCAGCAGCTTTTCACAGGGGGACCAAGAGACCCAGTACTTC. As protein: CASSFSQGDQETQYF.

The rearrangement uses TRBV28 and TRBJ2-2, with 13 bases lining up with TRBD2. The CDR3 is 17 residues long. The V segment lost 5 bases and the J segment 3 bases; nucleotides outside the gene matches: 6. Looked up from germline, CDR1 is MDHEN and CDR2 is SYDVKM. This CDR3 is CASSPIGLAGDTGELFF. The CDR3 DNA reads as TGTGCCAGCAGTCCCATAGGACTAGCGGGGGACACCGGGGAGCTGTTTTTT.

The chain links TRBV20-1 to TRBJ2-7, with a possible D match to TRBD1 (5 bases). CDR3 size: 14 residues. The V gene lost 3 bases and the J gene lost 3 bases, with 15 bases spanning the gap. Germline V gene lookup returns CDR1 DFQATT and CDR2 SNEGSKA (reference sequence). CDR3 in DNA: TGCAGTGCTAGTCGTTCGGGTAGGGGCTACGAGCAGTACTTC. It is translated as CSASRSGRGYEQYF.

DNA of the CDR3: TGTGCCATCAGTGAACAGGGCGCGGGTCAGCCCCAGCATTTT. Amino acids: CAISEQGAGQPQHF. This chain joins TRBV10-3 and TRBJ1-5, with D maybe TRBD1 (6 bases). In germline, CDR1 is ENHRY, CDR2 SYGVKD. The CDR3 spans 14 residues. V gave up 3 bases and J gave up 6 bases, with 12 bases separating them.